This entry describes one T cell receptor beta chain. Methods used by the authors: Reference gene primer amplification in the assay estimated nucleated cell counts. Profiling relied on immunoSEQ multiplex PCR, and the TCRdb table lists in-frame clones only, not all of them. V, J and clone size are taken as reported in that table, and D and trimming were inferred from the DNA itself. The profile shows 250,000 to 350,000 clones, 86% of them singletons. The data were obtained in a study of blood T cell repertoires in COVID-19. As for the study in general: Samples of COVID-19 (acute and convalescent) were obtained from the United States, Italy and Spain. In each case, the material was cDNA or gDNA derived from T cells, B-cell-depleted T cells, or PBMCs.

This receptor was identified in a woman younger than 45 who had recovered from COVID-19. The sample consisted of peripheral blood.

The CDR3 here is CASSPDRGLGALHF. The CDR3 DNA reads TGTGCCAGCAGCCCCGACAGGGGGTTAGGGGCCCTCCACTTT. V gene TRBV14 combines with J gene TRBJ1-6; the match to TRBD1 covers 9 bases. The CDR3 runs 14 residues. Germline-derived CDR1 and CDR2 are SGHDN and FVKESK. Unmatched junction bases numbered 9, after V lost 4 bases and J lost 14 bases.